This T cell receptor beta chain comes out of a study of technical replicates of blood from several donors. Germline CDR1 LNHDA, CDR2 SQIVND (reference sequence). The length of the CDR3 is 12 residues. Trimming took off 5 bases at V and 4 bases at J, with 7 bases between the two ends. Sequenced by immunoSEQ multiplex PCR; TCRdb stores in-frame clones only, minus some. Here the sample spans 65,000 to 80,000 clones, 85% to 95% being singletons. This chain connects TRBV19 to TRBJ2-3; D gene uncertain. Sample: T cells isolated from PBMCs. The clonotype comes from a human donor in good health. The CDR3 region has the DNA TGTGCCAGTAGTCCCCTTTCAGATACGCAGTATTTT. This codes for CASSPLSDTQYF.